Listed below are T cell receptor beta chains from one sample, sequenced in a study of control samples from healthy donors and cancer patients. Sequencing was performed with immunoSEQ multiplex PCR; in TCRdb, only in-frame clones are kept and a portion is missing. The sample holds about 130,000 clones, around 94% seen once. The sequenced sample was PBMCs. These TCRs come from a man aged 55 to 70 with colorectal cancer. The CDR3 runs from the conserved cysteine through the conserved F or W. D genes are given only for firm matches. The size of a clone is reported for some rows only, either as once, few or many, or as a class for expanded clones.

D: .; J: TRBJ2-7; V: TRBV11-2; size: once; CDR3: CASSLFDREQYF; DNA: TGTGCCAGCAGCTTATTTGACCGCGAGCAGTACTTC
D: .; J: TRBJ1-3; V: TRBV7-2; size: once; CDR3: CASSLAGGGSGNTIYF; DNA: TGTGCCAGCAGCTTAGCGGGGGGGGGCTCTGGAAACACCATATATTTT
D: TRBD2; J: TRBJ2-7; V: TRBV6-6; size: .; CDR3: CASSYFGGAYEQYF; DNA: TGTGCCAGCAGTTACTTTGGGGGGGCCTACGAGCAGTACTTC
D: .; J: TRBJ2-5; V: TRBV12-3/TRBV12-4; size: .; CDR3: CASSLWHQETQYF; DNA: TGTGCCAGCAGTTTATGGCACCAAGAGACCCAGTACTTC
D: .; J: TRBJ1-2; V: TRBV6-5; size: .; CDR3: CASSYSGRGPDYGYTF; DNA: TGTGCCAGCAGTTACTCCGGGCGGGGGCCTGACTATGGCTACACCTTC
D: .; J: TRBJ2-5; V: TRBV19; size: .; CDR3: CASSKIGETEETQYF; DNA: TGTGCCAGTAGTAAGATCGGGGAAACGGAGGAGACCCAGTACTTC
D: .; J: TRBJ2-7; V: TRBV11-1; size: .; CDR3: CASSAPGLFSYEQYF; DNA: TGTGCCAGCAGCGCCCCGGGCCTTTTCTCCTACGAGCAGTACTTC
D: .; J: TRBJ2-5; V: TRBV7-2; size: .; CDR3: CASSFYGVQETQYF; DNA: TGTGCCAGCAGCTTTTATGGGGTACAAGAGACCCAGTACTTC
D: .; J: TRBJ1-1; V: TRBV15; size: .; CDR3: CATSRSPERGSGNTEAFF; DNA: TGTGCCACCAGCAGATCGCCGGAGCGGGGGAGCGGGAACACTGAAGCTTTCTTT
D: .; J: TRBJ2-7; V: TRBV10-1; size: few; CDR3: CASSESMGSYEQYF; DNA: TGCGCCAGCAGTGAATCAATGGGATCCTACGAGCAGTACTTC
D: .; J: TRBJ2-3; V: TRBV7-9; size: .; CDR3: CASSLAYTDTQYF; DNA: TGTGCCAGCAGCTTAGCCTACACAGATACGCAGTATTTT
D: .; J: TRBJ1-1; V: TRBV6-5; size: .; CDR3: CASRLYGAGNTEAFF; DNA: TGTGCCAGCAGGCTATATGGGGCTGGGAACACTGAAGCTTTCTTT
D: .; J: TRBJ2-5; V: TRBV24-1; size: .; CDR3: CATSDSQTGLRQETQYF; DNA: TGTGCCACCAGTGATTCCCAAACGGGGCTGCGGCAAGAGACCCAGTACTTC
D: TRBD2; J: TRBJ2-6; V: TRBV7-9; size: .; CDR3: CASSRGDGANVLTF; DNA: TGTGCCAGCAGCCGGGGGGATGGGGCCAACGTCCTGACTTTC
D: .; J: TRBJ2-5; V: TRBV6-5; size: .; CDR3: CAGRRSPQETQYF; DNA: TGTGCCGGACGCAGGAGCCCCCAGGAGACCCAGTACTTC
D: .; J: TRBJ1-1; V: TRBV5-1; size: .; CDR3: CASSLGTANTEAFF; DNA: TGCGCCAGCAGCTTGGGGACTGCGAACACTGAAGCTTTCTTT